This section outlines one T cell receptor beta chain sequence together with its context. Germline values: CDR1 SGHTA, CDR2 FQGTGA. J lost 0 bases, V lost 5 bases, and 5 bases had no gene match. This CDR3 region has 16 residues. This sample was taken from a study of cytomegalovirus exposure and HLA in healthy donors. PCR used 60 Vbeta primers and 13 Jbeta primers. The data were produced by immunoSEQ multiplex PCR, yet TCRdb's version contains in-frame clones alone and is incomplete. The table has some 90,000 clones, around 84% seen once. Sequencing input: PBMCs. The J gene is TRBJ2-1, the V gene TRBV7-3; 9 positions agree with TRBD2. The receptor was derived from a human donor in good health. The CDR3 sequence is CASSLGLAGSYNEQFF. The DNA of the CDR3 is TGTGCCAGCAGCCTGGGACTAGCAGGCTCCTACAATGAGCAGTTCTTC.